The T cell receptor (beta chain) described here comes from a study of cytomegalovirus exposure and HLA in healthy donors. On this clone: Its antigen remains unidentified.

Primers: 60 Vbeta forward and 13 Jbeta reverse. Measured with immunoSEQ multiplex PCR; TCRdb has only the in-frame clones, and not every one. The sample yields 150,000 to 170,000 clones, around 80% seen once. The CDR3 is made up of 13 amino acids. CDR1 is MNHEY and CDR2 is SMNVEV in the germline V gene (reference sequence). Trimming cost V 6 bases and J 8 bases; bases outside gene matches: 7. Whole-study results and caveats: Association of roughly 17,000 TCR beta sequences with HLA alleles was found at 0.05 false discovery rate in a later analysis. CMV serostatus stood as the only immune exposure information on hand.

The receptor comes from a man aged 18 to 35 in good health and CMV-seronegative. What was sequenced was PBMCs. This rearrangement joins TRBV27 to TRBJ2-1, with TRBD1 identical over 7 bases. CDR3 sequence (DNA): TGTGCCAGCAGCGGACAGGTCTGGGATGAGCAGTTCTTC. Translating it yields CASSGQVWDEQFF.